This is a list of T cell receptor beta chains from one sample in a study of neurological immune-mediated disorders. Using its own MiXCR run on the 5' RACE reads, TCRdb lists one record per CDR3 protein. The sample yields tens of thousands of distinct CDR3 sequences, more than 15% seen once. The sequenced sample consisted of PBMCs. Receptors originate from a woman aged 35 to 49 in good health. The CDR3 runs from the conserved cysteine through the conserved F or W. D genes are given only for firm matches. Clone size is stated in some rows and not others, as once, few, many or a class when expanded.

j_gene	abundance	v_gene	d_gene	CDR3aa	CDR3nt
TRBJ2-5	many	TRBV6-2/TRBV6-3	.	CASSSLLEKKTQYF	TGTGCCAGCAGTTCCCTCTTGGAGAAGAAGACCCAGTACTTC
TRBJ2-1	many	TRBV9	.	CASSTGGQGEQFF	TGTGCCAGCAGCACCGGGGGTCAGGGTGAGCAGTTCTTC
TRBJ2-2	many	TRBV5-1	TRBD1	CASNSDGGTGGTGELFF	TGCGCCAGCAATTCCGACGGGGGAACAGGGGGCACCGGGGAGCTGTTTTTT
TRBJ2-3	many	TRBV4-3	.	CASSQEGSFTDTQYF	TGCGCCAGCAGCCAAGAAGGCAGTTTTACAGATACGCAGTATTTT
TRBJ1-1	.	TRBV12-5	.	CASGLAGIEAFF	TGTGCTAGTGGTTTGGCGGGGATTGAAGCTTTCTTT
TRBJ2-5	many	TRBV7-9	.	CASSLAQDPETQYF	TGTGCCAGCAGCTTAGCTCAGGATCCGGAGACCCAGTACTTC
TRBJ2-1	many	TRBV28	TRBD1	CASLVGEGAPDEQFF	TGTGCCAGCTTAGTGGGAGAGGGGGCGCCGGATGAGCAGTTCTTC
TRBJ2-1	.	TRBV11-2	TRBD2	CASSLGSSGYEQFF	TGTGCCAGCAGCTTAGGTTCTAGCGGTTATGAGCAGTTCTTC
TRBJ1-2	many	TRBV27	.	CASSARGKGSYGYTF	TGTGCCAGCAGTGCCAGGGGAAAGGGTAGCTATGGCTACACCTTC
TRBJ1-4	many	TRBV18	.	CASSPQGKDEKLFF	TGTGCCAGCTCACCACAGGGGAAAGATGAAAAACTGTTTTTT
TRBJ1-4	many	TRBV12-3/TRBV12-4	.	CASSLAGRGEKLFF	TGTGCCAGCAGTTTAGCGGGGCGTGGAGAAAAACTGTTTTTT
TRBJ2-1	many	TRBV29-1	.	CSHYHLNEQFF	TGCAGCCACTATCACCTTAATGAGCAGTTCTTC
TRBJ2-6	many	TRBV6-5	.	CASSLSAGANVLTF	TGTGCCAGCAGTCTATCAGCAGGGGCCAACGTCCTGACTTTC
TRBJ1-6	many	TRBV7-2	.	CASSLARDSPLHF	TGTGCCAGCAGCTTAGCTAGAGATTCACCCCTCCACTTT
TRBJ1-6	many	TRBV11-2	.	CASSLVGTSASPLHF	TGTGCCAGCAGCTTAGTGGGGACCTCGGCCTCACCCCTCCACTTT